This entry lists 32 T cell receptor beta chains sequenced from one sample in a study of shared clonotypes between healthy human individuals. The repertoire was sequenced with immunoSEQ multiplex PCR; TCRdb's copy has only in-frame clones and lacks some. Of about 600,000 clones listed, 97% were seen once; the top ten hold approximately 0.057%. The sample taken for sequencing was naive CD4+ T cells sorted from blood. Subset in this sample: CD45RA+ positively selected. These receptor sequences come from a woman aged 30 to 39 in good health.

This rearrangement joins TRBV25-1 to TRBJ2-7; TRBD1 matches 9 bases. CDR1 and CDR2 from the germline V gene are MGHDK and SYGVNS. V lost 3 bases, J lost 3 bases, and 3 bases stayed unmatched. The CDR3 consists of 14 residues. CDR3 protein: CASSDPGQGYEQYF. The CDR3 nucleotides read TGTGCCAGCAGTGACCCGGGACAGGGCTACGAGCAGTACTTC.

The chain combines TRBV5-1 with TRBJ2-3; maybe TRBD2 (6 bases). The V gene lost 2 bases and the J gene lost 3 bases, with 25 bases spanning the gap. Looked up from germline, CDR1 is SGHRS and CDR2 is YFSETQ. This CDR3 has 19 residues. The CDR3 sequence is CASSLRPRVWGVRTDTQYF. DNA for the CDR3: TGCGCCAGCAGCTTACGGCCCCGGGTTTGGGGGGTTAGGACAGATACGCAGTATTTT.

The CDR3 here is CASSGLIQETQYF. Written as DNA, the CDR3 is TGTGCCAGCAGTGGGCTAATACAAGAGACCCAGTACTTC. J is TRBJ2-5 and V is TRBV25-1, with D unclear. Germline loops: CDR1 MGHDK, CDR2 SYGVNS. The CDR3 covers 13 residues. The ends were cut back, 4 bases at V and 2 bases at J, with 8 bases in the middle.

The chain employs TRBV30 and TRBJ2-7; 8 positions agree with TRBD1. After removal of 3 bases from V and 1 base from J, the junction contained 5 bases not matched to a gene. Per germline, CDR1 GTSNPN and CDR2 SVGIG (reference sequence). The CDR3 is made up of 14 amino acids. The CDR3, as DNA: TGTGCCTGGAGCGGACAGGGTACGTCCTACGAGCAGTACTTC. Its translation: CAWSGQGTSYEQYF.

The rearrangement links TRBV7-9 to TRBJ2-1; D is undetermined. V lost 1 base and J 7 bases, leaving 11 bases between the germline ends. The CDR3 loop spans 14 amino acids. Germline-derived CDR1 and CDR2 are SEHNR and FQNEAQ (reference sequence). In nucleotides, the CDR3 is TGTGCCAGCAGCTTAGGGGATTCTCGTAATGAGCAGTTCTTC. Translating gives CASSLGDSRNEQFF.

The J gene is TRBJ1-4, the V gene TRBV28; D gene ambiguous. The CDR3 length is 14 residues. The V end was cut by 7 bases, the J end by 4 bases, with 13 bases between. Germline loops: CDR1 MDHEN, CDR2 SYDVKM. The CDR3 DNA is TGTGCCAGCACCTGGGCAGCCATTAATGAAAAACTGTTTTTT. Translation gives CASTWAAINEKLFF.

This chain connects TRBV6-6 to TRBJ2-5; unclear D gene. The CDR3 runs 15 residues. Per germline, CDR1 MNHNY and CDR2 SVGAGI (reference sequence). Trimming pared 2 bases from V and 4 bases from J, leaving 14 bases between. CDR3 in DNA: TGTGCCAGCAGTTACCGCCAGGCAGGCCCAGAGACCCAGTACTTC. It translates to CASSYRQAGPETQYF.

This chain connects TRBV28 to TRBJ2-2; 8 positions agree with TRBD1. V gave up 4 bases and J gave up 5 bases; unmatched junction bases: 9. The CDR3 spans 16 residues. CDR1 and CDR2 (germline): MDHEN, SYDVKM. The CDR3 is CASSYPQTGGTGELFF. The CDR3 nucleotides read TGTGCCAGCAGTTACCCTCAAACAGGGGGGACCGGGGAGCTGTTTTTT.

The chain employs TRBV6-5 and TRBJ2-7; D is undetermined. Germline CDR1 and CDR2: MNHEY and SVGAGI. V was clipped by 1 base and J by 0 bases, with 7 bases between them. This CDR3 has 14 residues. The CDR3 is CASSYFTVSYEQYF. CDR3 coding DNA: TGTGCCAGCAGTTACTTTACGGTCTCCTACGAGCAGTACTTC.

The chain links TRBV19 to TRBJ1-2, with 7 positions matching TRBD1. The CDR3 length is 14 residues. With V trimmed by 3 bases and J by 4 bases, 5 bases remained unmatched. Germline CDR1 and CDR2: LNHDA and SQIVND (reference sequence). Here the CDR3 DNA reads TGTGCCAGTAGTATCGGGACAGTCTTCTATGGCTACACCTTC. This encodes CASSIGTVFYGYTF.

The V gene is TRBV7-6, the J gene TRBJ2-1; TRBD2 agrees at 12 bases. The junction had 7 bases not matched to a gene; V was cut back by 5 bases and J by 5 bases. Looked up from germline, CDR1 is SGHVS and CDR2 is FNYEAQ. This CDR3 has 16 amino acids. DNA of the CDR3: TGTGCCAGCAGCCGTACCGGGACTAGCGGGCACAATGAGCAGTTCTTC. Encoded protein: CASSRTGTSGHNEQFF.

V gene TRBV5-4 combines with J gene TRBJ2-3; D unresolved. Trimming removed 1 base from V and 2 bases from J, with 5 bases in between. Germline assignment: CDR1 SGHNT and CDR2 YYREEE (reference sequence). The CDR3 extends over 13 amino acids. This chain's CDR3 is CASSLSVTDTQYF. Written as DNA, the CDR3 is TGTGCCAGCAGCTTGTCCGTCACAGATACGCAGTATTTT.

This clone was counted a single time. The chain joins TRBV10-3 to TRBJ2-1; 11 nucleotides align to TRBD1. V was clipped by 7 bases and J by 9 bases; unmatched bases: 11. Germline loops: CDR1 ENHRY, CDR2 SYGVKD. CDR3 length: 15 amino acids. As DNA, the CDR3 is TGTGCCATCACCGAGGACAGGGGGCTCGTGGTTGAGCAGTTCTTC. Its protein product is CAITEDRGLVVEQFF.

The chain uses TRBV28 and TRBJ2-5, with TRBD1 identical over 8 bases. The DNA end is more similar to TRBJ2-7, so the J call may be wrong. Germline values: CDR1 MDHEN, CDR2 SYDVKM. This CDR3 spans 14 amino acids. Here the CDR3 reads CASSFQGAIYEQYF. The CDR3 DNA sequence: TGTGCCAGCAGTTTCCAGGGGGCAATCTACGAGCAGTACTTC.

The chain is built from TRBV28 and TRBJ2-7, with 7 bases that match TRBD1. This CDR3 is 12 amino acids long. The V and J ends lost 3 bases and 7 bases, in that order; junction bases with no gene match: 3. CDR1 MDHEN and CDR2 SYDVKM come from the germline V gene. The CDR3 loop is CASSLDRWEQYF. Written as DNA, the CDR3 is TGTGCCAGCAGTTTGGACAGGTGGGAGCAGTACTTC.

This chain connects TRBV28 to TRBJ2-1, with 8 bases lining up with TRBD2. Germline CDR1 reads MDHEN; CDR2 reads SYDVKM. The CDR3 has 15 amino acids. V dropped 10 bases and J dropped 9; count of bases not matched to a gene: 17. CDR3 protein: CATQEWSGSYGEQFF. The CDR3 DNA reads TGTGCCACCCAAGAATGGAGCGGGAGTTATGGTGAGCAGTTCTTC.

This clone was observed a single time. The chain carries TRBV18 and TRBJ1-5; possibly TRBD1 for D (5 bases). The CDR3 is 15 residues long. The V end was cut by 2 bases, the J end by 3 bases, with 11 bases between. Germline V gives CDR1 KGHSH, CDR2 LQKENI. CDR3: CASSPKGSNNQPQHF. DNA of the CDR3: TGTGCCAGCTCACCAAAGGGGTCTAACAATCAGCCCCAGCATTTT.

This chain connects TRBV28 to TRBJ1-5, with a possible D match to TRBD1 (5 bases). This CDR3 has 13 amino acids. Germline CDR1 and CDR2: MDHEN and SYDVKM. Trimming shortened V by 6 bases and J by 4 bases, and 10 bases separated the two germline ends. CDR3 protein: CASRTVENQPQHF. In DNA, the CDR3 is TGTGCCAGCAGGACAGTCGAGAATCAGCCCCAGCATTTT.

This clone was recorded once. The chain recombines TRBV5-1 with TRBJ2-1; D not resolved. Per the germline V gene, CDR1 is SGHRS and CDR2 is YFSETQ. CDR3 length: 16 amino acids. V shed 2 bases and J shed 6 bases, with 18 bases lying between them. CDR3 loop: CASSFGHSKGGNEQFF. DNA of the CDR3: TGCGCCAGCAGCTTCGGGCACTCCAAAGGTGGCAATGAGCAGTTCTTC.

The rearrangement joins TRBV21-1 to TRBJ2-7; no check of the table's D call, TRBD2, against the DNA was made. TRBV21-1 is tagged as a pseudogene. The CDR3 spans 15 residues. CDR3 sequence reads: CASSKEVFRGDEQYF. The CDR3, as DNA: TGTGCCAGCAGCAAAGAGGTTTTCCGGGGGGACGAGCAGTACTTC.

This clone was picked up one time. The chain employs TRBV7-9 and TRBJ1-1, with D possibly being TRBD1 (6 bases). Germline CDR1 SEHNR, CDR2 FQNEAQ (reference sequence). V lost 5 bases and J lost 6, with 16 bases in between. This CDR3 comprises 14 residues. CDR3 amino acids: CASSPQGGRAEAFF. CDR3 DNA: TGTGCCAGCAGCCCGCAAGGGGGGAGGGCTGAAGCTTTCTTT. The full variable domain, its missing parts supplied by reference TRBV7-9 and TRBJ1-1, is DTGVSQNPRHKITKRGQNVTFRCDPISEHNRLYWYRQTLGQGPEFLTYFQNEAQLEKSRLLSDRFSAERPKGSFSTLEIQRTEQGDSAMYLCASSPQGGRAEAFFGQGTRLTVV.

The chain combines TRBV6-5 with TRBJ1-1; tentative D call: TRBD1 (5 bases). The V end lost 5 bases, the J end lost 1 base, and 8 bases lay between the germline ends. Germline V lookup: CDR1 MNHEY, CDR2 SVGAGI. The length of the CDR3 is 13 residues. The CDR3 reads CASSGGGNTEAFF. The CDR3 DNA sequence: TGTGCCAGCAGTGGGGGGGGGAACACTGAAGCTTTCTTT.

A few counts support this clone. V usage is TRBV10-1 and J usage is TRBJ1-5, with unresolved D. CDR1 and CDR2 from the germline V gene are WNHNN and SYGVQD (reference sequence). Trimming took off 4 bases at V and 3 bases at J, with 10 bases between the two ends. The CDR3 sequence is 14 residues long. The chain's CDR3 is CASSAGRSNQPQHF. CDR3 DNA sequence: TGCGCCAGCAGTGCCGGACGGTCCAATCAGCCCCAGCATTTT.

The chain combines TRBV5-1 with TRBJ2-1, with 9 bases that match TRBD1. The J segment lost 6 bases and the V segment lost 4 bases, leaving 8 bases of the junction unmatched. The germline CDR1 and CDR2 sequences are SGHRS and YFSETQ. This CDR3 region has 15 residues. The CDR3 nucleotides are TGCGCCAGCAGCAGGACAGGGGCCAAAGCCAATGAGCAGTTCTTC. It codes for CASSRTGAKANEQFF. Looking up the rest from reference TRBV5-1 and TRBJ2-1 gives the full variable domain: KAGVTQTPRYLIKTRGQQVTLSCSPISGHRSVSWYQQTPGQGLQFLFEYFSETQRNKGNFPGRFSGRQFSNSRSEMNVSTLELGDSALYLCASSRTGAKANEQFFGPGTRLTVL.

The sample holds a few counts of this clone. This CDR3 is CAVQRGLGYTF. As DNA, the CDR3 is TGTGCCGTCCAGAGAGGTCTGGGCTACACCTTC. The rearrangement links TRBV6-6 to TRBJ1-2; D remains ambiguous. Germline V gives CDR1 MNHNY, CDR2 SVGAGI (reference sequence). Trimming stripped 11 bases from V and 8 bases from J, with 15 bases between. The CDR3 totals 11 residues.

The J gene is TRBJ2-1, the V gene TRBV5-1, with 7 positions matching TRBD1. Trimming at V came to 9 bases and at J to 0 bases, leaving 9 bases not matched to a gene. CDR1 and CDR2 (germline): SGHRS, YFSETQ. This CDR3 is 15 amino acids long. CDR3 in amino acids: CATNRGESSYNEQFF. CDR3 nucleotides: TGCGCCACGAACAGGGGCGAAAGCTCCTACAATGAGCAGTTCTTC.

This clone was seen just once. The chain links TRBV20-1 to TRBJ2-7; no reliable D call. V was shortened by 4 bases and J by 5 bases, with 9 bases between the two germline ends. Germline V CDR1 and CDR2: DFQATT, SNEGSKA (reference sequence). The CDR3 has 11 amino acids. CDR3 sequence (DNA): TGCAGTGCTAATCTGGTGGACGAGCAGTACTTC. Its translation is CSANLVDEQYF.

The chain employs TRBV28 and TRBJ2-7; TRBD1 matches 10 bases. Trimming took 8 bases from V and 5 from J; bases not matched to a gene: 9. Germline CDR1 and CDR2: MDHEN and SYDVKM. CDR3 size: 14 residues. CDR3 in DNA: TGTGCCAGCGCCCCGGGACAGGGGACCCACGAGCAGTACTTC. This translates into CASAPGQGTHEQYF.

The chain has TRBV27 and TRBJ2-1; TRBD2 matches 12 bases. In germline, CDR1 is MNHEY, CDR2 SMNVEV (reference sequence). The CDR3 is 17 amino acids. V was clipped by 4 bases and J by 8 bases; unmatched bases: 12. The DNA of the CDR3 is TGTGCCAGCAGTTCCACTCTAGCGGGAGGGAAATACGATGAGCAGTTCTTC. Amino acid sequence: CASSSTLAGGKYDEQFF.

In its sample, this clone was seen once. The genes are TRBV5-8 and TRBJ2-1; TRBD2 matches 9 bases. CDR3 length: 17 residues. Germline CDR1 and CDR2: SGHTS and YDEGEE. Trimming removed 5 bases from V and 2 bases from J; junction bases left unmatched: 11. CDR3 protein: CASRFSGSPGAYNEQFF. For the CDR3, the DNA is TGTGCCAGCAGATTTAGCGGGAGCCCGGGGGCCTACAATGAGCAGTTCTTC.

V is TRBV4-1 and J is TRBJ1-5, with D maybe TRBD1 (5 bases). The CDR3 spans 17 residues. The germline CDR1 and CDR2 sequences are MGHRA and YSYEKL. V was clipped by 1 base and J by 1 base, with 14 bases between them. The DNA for the CDR3 is TGCGCCAGCAGCCAAGGGAGCCCTCGACAGAGCAATCAGCCCCAGCATTTT. It specifies CASSQGSPRQSNQPQHF.

The chain joins TRBV19 to TRBJ1-5; 7 bases fit TRBD1. V was clipped by 3 bases and J by 3 bases; unmatched bases: 5. This CDR3 has 15 residues. Germline V gene data show CDR1 as LNHDA and CDR2 as SQIVND (reference sequence). The CDR3 sequence is CASSMAGGSNQPQHF. The CDR3 region has the DNA TGTGCCAGTAGTATGGCAGGGGGTTCCAATCAGCCCCAGCATTTT.